The rows below give T cell receptor beta chains drawn from one sample of a study of blood T cell repertoires in COVID-19. TCRdb's table, derived via immunoSEQ multiplex PCR, lists solely in-frame clones and lacks some. Among around 150,000 clones, roughly 85% were seen once, and the ten largest hold about 3%. The sample was peripheral blood. Receptors were obtained from a human donor with acute or convalescent COVID-19. The donor label of this sample is uncertain. The conserved cysteine and the conserved F or W are not part of the CDR3 here. A D gene is named only where the DNA matches it firmly. Clone size, where shown, is once, few, many, or a class for clones that have expanded.

d_call,clone_size,v_call,cdr3_aa
TRBD1,.,TRBV7-2,ASSPGGWDSPLH
.,few,TRBV7-3,ASPLETNTEAF
.,.,TRBV20-1,SASNSLNQPQH
TRBD1,.,TRBV3-1/TRBV3-2,ASSGQGAGEKLF
.,.,TRBV30,AWTPAGARGYT
TRBD1,.,TRBV5-1,ASSPGQGALPETQY
TRBD1,.,TRBV19,ASSRRQGKDTGELF
.,.,TRBV2,ASSPDTDSGGYT
.,.,TRBV5-5,ASTLGGASTDTQY
.,once,TRBV9,ATAPGHGRRQETQY
.,.,TRBV11-3,ASSLEGKAVSGNTIY
.,.,TRBV6-2/TRBV6-3,ASSYMRQNTEAF
.,.,TRBV2,ASSVTTERSEAF
TRBD1,.,TRBV9,ASSSRDRPRGQY
TRBD1,few,TRBV5-4,ASSTEDRGKTQY
.,few,TRBV3-1/TRBV3-2,ASSRIFSGGAGEKLF
.,.,TRBV7-9,ASSARGYGYT
.,.,TRBV3-1/TRBV3-2,ASSHQGTNTEAF
TRBD1,.,TRBV7-8,ASSVRDRHYNEQF
.,.,TRBV7-9,ASSLGQRGSGSTDTQY
.,.,TRBV11-3,ASSLRSGDSGNTIY
TRBD1,.,TRBV27,ASSFDRGTEQY
TRBD1,.,TRBV2,ASSELRGAGYT
TRBD1,.,TRBV15,ATSRGTDRGREKLF
.,.,TRBV3-1/TRBV3-2,ASSQGRGIEAF
.,once,TRBV7-2,ASSLTGSPNTEAF
.,.,TRBV10-2,ASSAATVRVGNNSPLH
.,.,TRBV29-1,SVQQVSLTEAF
.,many,TRBV7-2,ASSPTPAGSSYNSPLH
TRBD1,.,TRBV6-6,ASSPPGQGSTGELF
TRBD2,few,TRBV7-9,ASSARGGTEYISYEQY
TRBD1,.,TRBV18,ASSQGGNSNQPQH
TRBD1,.,TRBV24-1,ATSDPGTDYGYT
.,.,TRBV28,ASSPMSSGNTIY
TRBD1,.,TRBV6-2/TRBV6-3,ASSYLQGATGELF
.,.,TRBV25-1,ASSDPPSRGTQY
.,.,TRBV28,ASSLRVFGDFTEAF
.,.,TRBV19,ASSVGLLNTGELF
.,.,TRBV10-3,AISGREADGYT